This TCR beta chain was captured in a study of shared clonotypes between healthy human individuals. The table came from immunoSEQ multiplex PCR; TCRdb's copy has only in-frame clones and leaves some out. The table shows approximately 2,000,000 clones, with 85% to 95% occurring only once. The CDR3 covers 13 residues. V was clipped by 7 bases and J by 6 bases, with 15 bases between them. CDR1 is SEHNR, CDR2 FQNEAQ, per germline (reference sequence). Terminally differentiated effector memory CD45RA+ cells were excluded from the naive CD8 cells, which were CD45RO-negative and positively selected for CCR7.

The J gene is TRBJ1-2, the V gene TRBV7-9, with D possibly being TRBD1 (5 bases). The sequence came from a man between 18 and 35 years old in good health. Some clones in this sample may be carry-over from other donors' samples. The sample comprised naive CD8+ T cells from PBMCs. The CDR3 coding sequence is TGTGCCAGCAACCCGGGGGGTAGGGATGGCTACACCTTC. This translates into CASNPGGRDGYTF.